Sequencing of this TCR beta chain was carried out in a study of T-cell memory formation after mild COVID-19 (dated by TCRdb to the early 2020s). Notes on the research overall: TCR sequence clusters from the two donors were found to be largely donor specific. In a couple of donors, T-cell clones that expanded and contracted after mild COVID-19 were tracked by sequencing TCRalpha and TCRbeta repertoires over time. The cohort comprised two young, previously healthy adult volunteers, one female and one male.

Unmatched junction bases come to 11, with V trimmed by 4 bases and J by 5 bases. Including the terminal cysteine and phenylalanine, the CDR3 comprises 16 residues. Only the CDR3 DNA is retained, 48 bases long and in frame from the first base. The germline V gene provides CDR1 SGHRS and CDR2 YFSETQ. Ficoll-Paque density gradient centrifugation was used to isolate PBMCs. These reads were obtained on an Illumina NovaSeq 6000. Using 5'RACE with constant-segment primers, TCRalpha and TCRbeta cDNA libraries were constructed, with sample barcodes and unique molecular identifiers added in the process. Trizol reagent was used to extract RNA from every sample. Library amplification was performed in two PCR steps, and a second sample barcode and Illumina TruSeq adapters were introduced in the second step. Libraries were sequenced on an Illumina NovaSeq with 2 x 150 bp paired-end reads. The published analysis was carried out like this. The reads were demultiplexed and collapsed into UMI-guided consensus sequences using migec v1.2.7. Using mixcr v2.1.11, the UMI consensuses were aligned to TRA and TRB V and J templates and assembled into clonotypes. Expanded or contracted clonotypes were those called significant by both edgeR and NoisET, with noise models trained on biological replicates. edgeR calls used a false discovery rate-adjusted p below 0.01 and a log2 fold-change threshold of 1. PCA with hierarchical clustering of max-normalized trajectories of the 1000 most abundant clonotypes was used as exploratory dynamics analysis. Separately sequenced CD4+ and CD8+ repertoires were used to assign the CD4 or CD8 phenotype of responding clones. Clones were called with MiXCR by TCRdb after fastp trimmed the public reads at Q25, and only in-frame beta chains were retained. A single entry per CDR3 protein holds the most common genes and DNA from its merged rows. TCRdb, not the original authors, processed these V and J calls. The sample table contains some 130,000 distinct CDR3 sequences; only one count was recorded for around 27% of them. The top ten clonotypes cover around 24% of the sample.

What the research found in general, with its limitations: Contracting CD4+ clones were located mainly in the CM and EM memory subsets, whereas CD8+ clones were found to be enriched in EMRA. The study included only a couple of mild cases, and larger cohorts that include severe cases with pre-infection samples were judged to be necessary. SARS-CoV-2 specificity of the second-wave clones peaking on day 37 was not confirmed. Clones contracting from day 15 to 85 had balanced CD4/CD8 phenotypes, while a second wave expanding from day 15 to 37 was biased towards CD4+. Some responding clones were found in pre-infection memory, which suggests that pre-existing cross-reactive memory T cells took part in the SARS-CoV-2 response.

This clonotype was seen a handful of times. This clone's antigen is unknown. No much larger clone is present one base from it, and per-base qualities are unavailable. Source material: PBMCs or a T cell subset sorted from them (not recorded which). The TCR was taken from an adult woman who had mild COVID-19 (a few samples of this study predate the infection). The sample titles of this study are shuffled in the database, so cell type and time point are left out; the donor was told from shared clones. Recombination joined TRBV5-1 with TRBJ2-5; 10 of the junction bases match TRBD2. The CDR3 loop reads CASSPWSGGAGETQYF. The DNA sequence reads TGCGCCAGCAGCCCCTGGAGCGGGGGGGCTGGTGAGACCCAGTACTTC. With all but the CDR3 taken from the reference TRBV5-1 and TRBJ2-5 genes, the full variable domain is: KAGVTQTPRYLIKTRGQQVTLSCSPISGHRSVSWYQQTPGQGLQFLFEYFSETQRNKGNFPGRFSGRQFSNSRSEMNVSTLELGDSALYLCASSPWSGGAGETQYFGPGTRLLVL.